The sequence of this T cell receptor (beta chain) was determined in a study of beta chain features in type 1 diabetes. Across the whole study: On cell yields, gender and age, patients and healthy donors were similar. The number of sorted cells examined across all samples was fewer than 110,000,000.

On this clone itself: What it recognizes is unknown. A much bigger clone sits one base away, suggesting this may be a read error. The same CDR3 also results from other DNA sequences found in this sample.

Investigators reverse transcribed all isolated RNA, so they sequenced expressed TCRB transcripts. The repertoire was sequenced with immunoSEQ multiplex PCR; TCRdb's copy has only in-frame clones and lacks some. The table has 100,000 to 150,000 clones, roughly 17% seen once. The CDR3 is 14 amino acids. Trimming took 1 base from V and 0 from J; bases not matched to a gene: 0. Germline V lookup: CDR1 SGHTA, CDR2 FQGNSA. Findings of the study overall: Shorter TCRB CDR3s, moderately but significantly so, marked every one of the four CD4+ subsets in Type 1 diabetes patients. A potential PCR bias toward shorter templates would be equal in patient and control samples.

CD45RO/CCR7/CD25/CD127/CD95/CD27 separated CD4+ naive, central memory, regulatory and stem cell-like memory cells by sorting. The clonotype was recovered from a man in his late teens or twenties with type 1 diabetes. The material sequenced was central memory CD4+ T cells from blood. The chain is built from TRBV7-2 and TRBJ2-7, with 7 bases that match TRBD2. The CDR3, as DNA: TGTGCCAGCAGCTTAGGGGGGGGCTCCTACGAGCAGTACTTC. Translated, it gives CASSLGGGSYEQYF.